This T cell receptor beta chain came from a study of cytomegalovirus exposure and HLA in healthy donors. Across the study: Earlier sequencing of some 190 million T cells yielded around 100 million unique TCR beta sequences. Study results and caveats: A few CMV-associated chains were confirmed in vitro to be specific for CMV antigens. Excluded: some indistinguishable V segments such as TRBV6-2 and TRBV6-3. An analysis was carried out later, and it reportedly showed fewer N-insertions in an Asian-associated ancestry cluster than the approximately 610-donor mean.

In regard to this clone: The antigen is not known.

CDR3 size: 15 residues. V was trimmed by 0 bases and J by 5 bases, leaving 11 bases between them. Looked up from germline, CDR1 is PRHDT and CDR2 is FYEKMQ (reference sequence). This PCR relied on a set of 60 Vbeta primers and 13 Jbeta primers. TCRdb's table, derived via immunoSEQ multiplex PCR, lists solely in-frame clones and lacks some. The repertoire consists of about 170,000 clones, with around 80% occurring once and the leading ten covering roughly 0.69%. The sequence was obtained from a woman under 30 in good health and CMV-seronegative. Source material: PBMCs. The V gene is TRBV13, the J gene TRBJ2-1; D remains unclear. The CDR3 reads CASSLGGTTHNEQFF. Written as DNA, the CDR3 is TGTGCCAGCAGCTTAGGCGGCACTACCCACAATGAGCAGTTCTTC.